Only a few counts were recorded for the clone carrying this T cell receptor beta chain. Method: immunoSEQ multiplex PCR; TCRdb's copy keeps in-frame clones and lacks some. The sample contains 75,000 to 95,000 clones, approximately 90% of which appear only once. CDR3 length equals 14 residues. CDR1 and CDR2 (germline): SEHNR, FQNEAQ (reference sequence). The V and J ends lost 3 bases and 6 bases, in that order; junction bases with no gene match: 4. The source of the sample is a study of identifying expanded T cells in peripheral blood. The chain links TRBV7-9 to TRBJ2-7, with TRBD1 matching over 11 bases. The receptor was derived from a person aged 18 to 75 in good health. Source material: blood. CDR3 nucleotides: TGTGCCAGCAGCTTCGGACAGGGGGCGGCCGAGCAGTACTTC. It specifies CASSFGQGAAEQYF.